The 26 T cell receptor beta chains below come from one sample, sequenced in a study of cytomegalovirus exposure and HLA in healthy donors. Use of 60 Vbeta and 13 Jbeta primers characterized the PCR. The protocol was immunoSEQ multiplex PCR, while the TCRdb copy is restricted to in-frame clones and leaves out a portion. The sample contains 150,000 to 200,000 clones, nearly 80% of which appear only once. Material: PBMCs. Every receptor here comes from a woman younger than 45 in good health and CMV-seropositive.

This clone was recorded once. This chain links TRBV10-1 with TRBJ2-5; 9 positions match TRBD2. Gene TRBJ2-7 matches the end of the DNA better, so the J call may be wrong. The CDR3 spans 17 residues. The V gene's germline CDR1 is WNHNN and CDR2 SYGVQD (reference sequence). The CDR3 protein is CASSESGAGGFSYEQYF. The CDR3 DNA reads TGCGCCAGCAGTGAGTCGGGGGCGGGAGGGTTTTCCTACGAGCAGTACTTC.

J is TRBJ1-2 and V is TRBV27, with unresolved D. The CDR3 has 15 residues. Trimming shortened V by 4 bases and J by 0 bases, and 12 bases separated the two germline ends. Germline assignment: CDR1 MNHEY and CDR2 SMNVEV (reference sequence). For the CDR3, the DNA is TGTGCCAGCAGTTCGGATTGGGCAGCTAACTATGGCTACACCTTC. Amino acids: CASSSDWAANYGYTF.

The chain carries TRBV6-1 and TRBJ2-7, with 11 bases fitting TRBD2. The CDR3 runs 15 residues. Germline lookup yields CDR1 MNHNS and CDR2 SASEGT. J was trimmed by 4 bases and V by 1 base; bases with no gene match: 3. The CDR3 sequence is CASSEGLAGGYEQYF. The CDR3 DNA follows: TGTGCCAGCAGTGAAGGGCTAGCGGGGGGATACGAGCAGTACTTC.

The chain links TRBV5-5 to TRBJ1-2; D unresolved. V was clipped by 2 bases and J by 0 bases, with 5 bases between them. CDR1 and CDR2 from the germline V gene are SGHKS and YYEKEE (reference sequence). The CDR3 runs to 13 residues. CDR3 sequence reads: CASSFFSNYGYTF. The CDR3 coding sequence is TGTGCCAGCAGCTTTTTCTCTAACTATGGCTACACCTTC.

The CDR3 region is CATSRGGGTYEQYF. The CDR3, as DNA: TGTGCCACCAGCAGAGGGGGGGGCACCTACGAGCAGTACTTC. V is TRBV15 and J is TRBJ2-7; D is perhaps TRBD2 (7 bases). CDR3 length equals 14 residues. The V gene lost 1 base and the J gene lost 2 bases, with 9 bases spanning the gap. Germline lookup yields CDR1 LNHNV and CDR2 YYDKDF (reference sequence).

This clone was recorded once. The V call is TRBV2, the J call TRBJ1-4; 7 bases map to TRBD1. The V gene's germline CDR1 is SNHLY and CDR2 FYNNEI. The CDR3 totals 15 residues. The junction had 18 bases not matched to a gene; V was cut back by 4 bases and J by 16 bases. The CDR3 sequence: CASSAEGQVLNLGFF. The CDR3, as DNA: TGTGCCAGCAGTGCGGAAGGACAGGTCCTCAATCTGGGGTTTTTT.

In this sample, this clone turned up a few times. This chain uses TRBV6-5 with TRBJ2-2; no clear D. The length of the CDR3 is 15 residues. The V end was cut by 1 base, the J end by 7 bases, with 13 bases between. Germline V lookup: CDR1 MNHEY, CDR2 SVGAGI. This CDR3 is CASSYFRRPGGELFF. In DNA form, the CDR3 reads TGTGCCAGCAGTTACTTTAGAAGGCCGGGCGGGGAGCTGTTTTTT.

The chain carries TRBV10-1 and TRBJ2-3, with D unclear. The CDR3 length is 15 residues. Trimming took off 4 bases at V and 0 bases at J, with 11 bases between the two ends. In germline, CDR1 is WNHNN, CDR2 SYGVQD (reference sequence). DNA for the CDR3: TGCGCCAGCAGTGTTGGCAGTTGGAGCACAGATACGCAGTATTTT. As protein: CASSVGSWSTDTQYF.

CDR3 nucleotide sequence: TGCAGCGGAGACCTACAGGGAGGGGAGACCCAGTACTTC. It specifies CSGDLQGGETQYF. The chain has TRBV29-1 and TRBJ2-5, with D tentatively TRBD2 (7 bases). In germline, CDR1 is SQVTM, CDR2 ANQGSEA. The CDR3 is 13 amino acids. Trimming removed 7 bases from V and 5 bases from J, with 17 bases in between.

This sequence joins TRBV25-1 and TRBJ2-3; the match to TRBD1 covers 10 bases. Trimming cost V 10 bases and J 3 bases; bases outside gene matches: 7. The CDR3 loop spans 14 amino acids. Germline V gives CDR1 MGHDK, CDR2 SYGVNS. Here the CDR3 DNA reads TGTGCCACCAGACAGGGGGCGAGAACAGATACGCAGTATTTT. This encodes CATRQGARTDTQYF.

V is TRBV5-6 and J is TRBJ2-1; 9 bases agree with TRBD2. Losses at the gene ends were 0 bases for V and 1 base for J; bases not matched to a gene: 5. The CDR3 loop spans 17 amino acids. Germline V CDR1 and CDR2: SGHDT, YYEEEE. CDR3 DNA: TGTGCCAGCAGCTTGGTTGCGGGGGGGCCGTCCTACAATGAGCAGTTCTTC. This gives the protein CASSLVAGGPSYNEQFF.

This clone was found once. This chain uses TRBV27 with TRBJ2-7; 11 nucleotides agree with TRBD2. The germline V gene encodes CDR1 MNHEY and CDR2 SMNVEV (reference sequence). This CDR3 region has 14 residues. Unmatched junction bases numbered 7, after V lost 9 bases and J lost 3 bases. DNA of the CDR3: TGTGCCAGTGGGCCCGGGACTAGCGGCTACGAGCAGTACTTC. This translates into CASGPGTSGYEQYF.

The J gene is TRBJ2-1, the V gene TRBV28; 7 nucleotides agree with TRBD2. CDR1 and CDR2 (germline): MDHEN, SYDVKM. The CDR3 has 15 residues. The ends lost 2 bases at V and 2 bases at J; junction bases unmatched: 3. The CDR3 loop reads CASSLEAGPYNEQFF. CDR3 coding DNA: TGTGCCAGCAGTTTAGAAGCGGGACCCTACAATGAGCAGTTCTTC. Full variable domain (outside the CDR3, taken from reference TRBV28 and TRBJ2-1): DVKVTQSSRYLVKRTGEKVFLECVQDMDHENMFWYRQDPGLGLRLIYFSYDVKMKEKGDIPEGYSVSREKKERFSLILESASTNQTSMYLCASSLEAGPYNEQFFGPGTRLTVL.

This clone was found a few times. This sequence joins TRBV23-1 and TRBJ1-5; D gene ambiguous. TRBV23-1 is given ORF status, its function remaining uncertain. The CDR3 runs to 12 residues. V shed 3 bases and J shed 5 bases, with 5 bases lying between them. In DNA form, the CDR3 reads TGCGCCAGCAGTCAGGGAGATCAGCCCCAGCATTTT. Its translation: CASSQGDQPQHF.

This sequence joins TRBV2 and TRBJ2-7; 9 bases align to TRBD2. Germline V gives CDR1 SNHLY, CDR2 FYNNEI. CDR3 size: 14 residues. The V and J ends lost 5 bases and 3 bases, in that order; junction bases with no gene match: 5. The CDR3 DNA reads as TGTGCCAGCAGTCTTGAGCGGGGGGACTACGAGCAGTACTTC. Translating gives CASSLERGDYEQYF. The whole variable domain, remainder taken from reference TRBV2 and TRBJ2-7, is EPEVTQTPSHQVTQMGQEVILRCVPISNHLYFYWYRQILGQKVEFLVSFYNNEISEKSEIFDDQFSVERPDGSNFTLKIRSTKLEDSAMYFCASSLERGDYEQYFGPGTRLTVT.

The chain links TRBV10-3 to TRBJ1-2, with 7 bases fitting TRBD1. The germline gives CDR1 ENHRY, CDR2 SYGVKD. Trimming removed 4 bases from V and 2 bases from J; junction bases left unmatched: 1. CDR3 length: 13 residues. The CDR3 reads CAISGDRNYGYTF. Here the CDR3 DNA reads TGTGCCATCAGTGGGGACAGAAACTATGGCTACACCTTC.

The chain uses TRBV5-4 and TRBJ2-7; 7 bases agree with TRBD1. The CDR3 totals 14 residues. V trimming: 3 bases; J trimming: 4 bases; junction bases outside the gene matches: 7. Germline V CDR1 and CDR2: SGHNT, YYREEE (reference sequence). CDR3 residues: CASSSRQGIYEQYF. The CDR3, as DNA: TGTGCCAGCAGCTCTAGACAGGGAATATACGAGCAGTACTTC.

This clone was found a few times. The chain is built from TRBV5-1 and TRBJ2-1; 7 nucleotides agree with TRBD1. Germline assignment: CDR1 SGHRS and CDR2 YFSETQ. The CDR3 loop spans 15 amino acids. V was clipped by 1 base and J by 10 bases; unmatched bases: 11. The DNA of the CDR3 is TGCGCCAGCAGCTTGAGCAAGGGGGCAACAGAAGAGCAGTTCTTC. It translates to CASSLSKGATEEQFF. Filled out from reference TRBV5-1 and TRBJ2-1, the complete variable domain reads KAGVTQTPRYLIKTRGQQVTLSCSPISGHRSVSWYQQTPGQGLQFLFEYFSETQRNKGNFPGRFSGRQFSNSRSEMNVSTLELGDSALYLCASSLSKGATEEQFFGPGTRLTVL.

The CDR3 loop reads CASSPSNEAFF. The CDR3 bases are TGTGCCAGCAGCCCATCCAATGAAGCTTTCTTT. The V call is TRBV6-6, the J call TRBJ1-1; no clear D. The germline V and J ends were trimmed by 6 bases and 7 bases, with 9 bases remaining between them. The V gene's germline CDR1 is MNHNY and CDR2 SVGAGI (reference sequence). The CDR3 extends over 11 amino acids.

Only a few counts were recorded for this clone. The chain employs TRBV6-5 and TRBJ1-1, with no clear D. The CDR3 runs 11 residues. Germline V gives CDR1 MNHEY, CDR2 SVGAGI. The ends were cut back, 8 bases at V and 7 bases at J, with 11 bases in the middle. In nucleotides, the CDR3 is TGTGCCAGCCAACGGTCGGGTGAAGCTTTCTTT. It codes for CASQRSGEAFF.

The chain uses TRBV6-5 and TRBJ1-1, with TRBD1 as a possible D gene (5 bases). CDR1 is MNHEY, CDR2 SVGAGI, per germline. The length of the CDR3 is 15 residues. Trimming removed 0 bases from V and 8 bases from J, with 16 bases in between. The CDR3 bases are TGTGCCAGCAGTTACTCCTTTTTCTTGGAGGGGGAAGCTTTCTTT. Its protein is CASSYSFFLEGEAFF.

The chain is built from TRBV10-3 and TRBJ2-7, with D perhaps TRBD1 (5 bases). V lost 5 bases and J 2 bases, leaving 10 bases between the germline ends. CDR1 is ENHRY and CDR2 is SYGVKD in the germline V gene. This CDR3 has 13 amino acids. The CDR3 region is CAISHATAYEQYF. For the CDR3, the DNA is TGTGCCATCAGTCATGCGACAGCCTACGAGCAGTACTTC.

This rearrangement joins TRBV7-8 to TRBJ2-3; TRBD1 aligns across 9 bases. Germline CDR1 and CDR2: SGHVS and FQNEAQ. Trimming removed 2 bases from V and 3 bases from J; junction bases left unmatched: 3. The CDR3 totals 15 residues. The CDR3 loop is CASSLRGQGTDTQYF. The CDR3 DNA reads TGTGCCAGCAGCTTAAGGGGACAGGGTACAGATACGCAGTATTTT.

The V and J genes are TRBV6-1 and TRBJ2-1, with D perhaps matching TRBD1 (6 bases). Trimming removed 2 bases at V and 4 bases at J, with 9 bases between. The germline V gene encodes CDR1 MNHNS and CDR2 SASEGT. This CDR3 comprises 14 residues. CDR3 residues: CASSEWGQYNEQFF. For the CDR3, the DNA is TGTGCCAGCAGTGAATGGGGGCAATACAATGAGCAGTTCTTC.

The chain recombines TRBV11-3 with TRBJ2-2; D is undetermined. The CDR3 consists of 15 residues. Germline-derived CDR1 and CDR2 are SGHNT and YENEEA. The V end was cut by 1 base, the J end by 5 bases, with 11 bases between. As DNA, the CDR3 is TGTGCCAGCAGCTTAGGCACCTCGGGTACCGGGGAGCTGTTTTTT. This gives the protein CASSLGTSGTGELFF.

This sequence joins TRBV18 and TRBJ2-3; a weak D match, TRBD2 (5 bases). Germline V gene data show CDR1 as KGHSH and CDR2 as LQKENI. V lost 2 bases, J lost 2 bases, and 11 bases lay in between. The CDR3 has 15 amino acids. The CDR3 reads CASSPVSGSTDTQYF. In DNA form, the CDR3 reads TGTGCCAGCTCACCAGTCAGCGGATCCACAGATACGCAGTATTTT. The complete variable domain, with remaining parts taken from reference TRBV18 and TRBJ2-3, reads NAGVMQNPRHLVRRRGQEARLRCSPMKGHSHVYWYRQLPEEGLKFMVYLQKENIIDESGMPKERFSAEFPKEGPSILRIQQVVRGDSAAYFCASSPVSGSTDTQYFGPGTRLTVL.